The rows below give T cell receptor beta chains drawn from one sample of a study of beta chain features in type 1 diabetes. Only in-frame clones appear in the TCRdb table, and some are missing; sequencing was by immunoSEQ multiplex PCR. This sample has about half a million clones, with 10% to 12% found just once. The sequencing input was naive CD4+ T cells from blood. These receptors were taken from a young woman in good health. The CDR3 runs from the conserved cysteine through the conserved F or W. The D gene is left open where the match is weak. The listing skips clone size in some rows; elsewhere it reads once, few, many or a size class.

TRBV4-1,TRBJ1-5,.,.,TGCGCCAGCAGCCAATATAGCAATCAGCCCCAGCATTTT,CASSQYSNQPQHF
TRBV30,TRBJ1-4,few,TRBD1,TGTGCCTGGAGTACCAGGGGGGAAAAACTGTTTTTT,CAWSTRGEKLFF
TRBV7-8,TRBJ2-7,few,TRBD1,TGTGCCAGCAGTCGGGACAGGGGGTCCTACGAGCAGTACTTC,CASSRDRGSYEQYF
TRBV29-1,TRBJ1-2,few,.,TGCAGCGCTGGGGGTGGGGACGCCCGAATCGGCTACACCTTC,CSAGGGDARIGYTF
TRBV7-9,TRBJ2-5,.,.,TGTGCCAGCAGCTCCTTTGTGGCGGGGGAGACCCAGTACTTC,CASSSFVAGETQYF
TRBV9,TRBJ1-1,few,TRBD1,TGTGCCAGCAGCCAAAGACAGGGAGGGAACACTGAAGCTTTCTTT,CASSQRQGGNTEAFF
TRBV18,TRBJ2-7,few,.,TGTGCCAGCTCACCAATCCCTCAAGGTGAGCAGTACTTC,CASSPIPQGEQYF
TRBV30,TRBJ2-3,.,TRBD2,TGTGCCTGGAGTATAGGGACTAGCGGGGGGGATACGCAGTATTTT,CAWSIGTSGGDTQYF
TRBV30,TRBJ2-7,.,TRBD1,TGTGCCTGGAGTGTTAGGCCAATGTCAAGACAGGGGTCATACGAGCAGTACTTC,CAWSVRPMSRQGSYEQYF
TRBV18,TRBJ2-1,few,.,TGTGCCAGCTCACCATTGGGGGGCTCCTACAATGAGCAGTTCTTC,CASSPLGGSYNEQFF
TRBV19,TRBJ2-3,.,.,TGTGCCAGTAGTATGGCGAGCACAGATACGCAGTATTTT,CASSMASTDTQYF
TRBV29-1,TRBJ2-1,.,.,TGCAGCGGCCGGTGGGGCAATGAGCAGTTCTTC,CSGRWGNEQFF
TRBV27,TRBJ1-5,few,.,TGTGCCAGCAGCCTTGAAGGGATCAATCAGCCCCAGCATTTT,CASSLEGINQPQHF
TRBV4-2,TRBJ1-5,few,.,TGTGCCAGCAGCCAAGATCAGTTCGGGCCCCAGCATTTT,CASSQDQFGPQHF
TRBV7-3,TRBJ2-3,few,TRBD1,TGTGCCAGCAGCGTGACAGGGGCAGATACGCAGTATTTT,CASSVTGADTQYF
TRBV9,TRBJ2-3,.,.,TGTGCCAGCAGCGCCAGTCGTGGCGGCGCAGATACGCAGTATTTT,CASSASRGGADTQYF
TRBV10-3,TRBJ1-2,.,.,TGTGCCACGCGGGACTATGGCTACACCTTC,CATRDYGYTF
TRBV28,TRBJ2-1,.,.,TGTGCCAGCACGATAGGGCAGTTCTTC,CASTIGQFF
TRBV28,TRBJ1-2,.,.,TGTGCCAGCAGGTCCAATGGCTACACCTTC,CASRSNGYTF
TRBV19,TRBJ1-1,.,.,TGTGCCAGTAGTGTGTCAGGGGCCACTGAAGCTTTCTTT,CASSVSGATEAFF
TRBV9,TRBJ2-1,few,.,TGTGCCAGCACCGTCACAGGGACCTCCTCCGACAATGAGCAGTTCTTC,CASTVTGTSSDNEQFF
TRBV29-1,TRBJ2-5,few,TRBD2,TGCAGCGTTGACGCGGGGGAAGAGACCCAGTACTTC,CSVDAGEETQYF
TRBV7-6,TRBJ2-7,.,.,TGTGCCAGCAGCTTAGAACTGCTCTCCTACGAGCAGTACTTC,CASSLELLSYEQYF
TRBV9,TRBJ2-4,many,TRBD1,TGTGCCAGCAGCCCAGGGGGCATAGCCAAAAACATTCAGTACTTC,CASSPGGIAKNIQYF
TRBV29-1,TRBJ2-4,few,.,TGCAGCGTTGAAAAAGAGCCAAACATTCAGTACTTC,CSVEKEPNIQYF
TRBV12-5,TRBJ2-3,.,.,TGTGCTAGTGGTTTGACCGCTGTGCTCAGCACAGATACGCAGTATTTT,CASGLTAVLSTDTQYF
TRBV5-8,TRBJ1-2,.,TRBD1,TGTGCCAGCAGCTCAAATAGACAGGGCCCTCGGAGGGGCTACACCTTC,CASSSNRQGPRRGYTF
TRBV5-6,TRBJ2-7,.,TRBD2,TGTGCCAGCAGCTTAAGCGGGAGGGCCTTCCGCGAGCAGTACTTC,CASSLSGRAFREQYF
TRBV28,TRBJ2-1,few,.,TGTGCCAGCAGTCTACCTGTTTACAATGAGCAGTTCTTC,CASSLPVYNEQFF
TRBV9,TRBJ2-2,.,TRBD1,TGTGCCAGCGGGGGACAGGGATCGTGGACCGGGGAGCTGTTTTTT,CASGGQGSWTGELFF
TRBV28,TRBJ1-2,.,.,TGTGCCAGCAGTTTACCAGGGTATGGCTACACCTTC,CASSLPGYGYTF
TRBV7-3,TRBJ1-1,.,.,TGTGCCAGCAGCTCTGACAGGAGGACTGAAGCTTTCTTT,CASSSDRRTEAFF
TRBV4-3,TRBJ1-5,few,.,TGCGCCAGCAGCCAAGATGCATGGCAGCCCCAGCATTTT,CASSQDAWQPQHF
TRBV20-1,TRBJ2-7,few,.,TGCAGTGCTAGAGGGTACGGGGAGCAGTACTTC,CSARGYGEQYF
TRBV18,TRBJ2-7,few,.,TGTGCCAGCTCACCGATCAGGGCCACAATCTACGAGCAGTACTTC,CASSPIRATIYEQYF
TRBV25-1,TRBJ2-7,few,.,TGTGCCAGCACCCCAGAGGACCTTCGCGAGCAGTACTTC,CASTPEDLREQYF
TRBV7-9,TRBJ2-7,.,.,TGTGCCAGCAGCTTAGCGCTTGGGTTCGGTGGCGAGCAGTACTTC,CASSLALGFGGEQYF
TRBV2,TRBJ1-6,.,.,TGTGCCAGCAGTGAAGCGTTGGTCAGTGTAAAAAATTCACCCCTCCACTTT,CASSEALVSVKNSPLHF
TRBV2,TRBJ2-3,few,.,TGTGCCAGCAGTAAGACCGGGCCTAGGCTCGGGGATACGCAGTATTTT,CASSKTGPRLGDTQYF